The 29 T cell receptor beta chains listed next were all sequenced from one sample in a study of T cells in women clearing cervical HPV infection. Sequenced by immunoSEQ multiplex PCR; TCRdb stores in-frame clones only, minus some. The sample has tens of thousands of clones. Sequencing used blood buffy coat. Receptors were obtained from a woman aged 18 to 75 with a cervical HPV16 infection that either progressed to CIN3+ or cleared (not recorded which).

With regard to this clone: The missing CDR3 end, 3 residues past where the read stops, is filled in from the germline J gene. The chain combines TRBV18 with TRBJ2-4, with 9 bases fitting TRBD1. The V segment lost 4 bases and the J segment 2 bases; nucleotides outside the gene matches: 12. Germline CDR1 reads KGHSH; CDR2 reads LQKENI. This CDR3 spans 18 amino acids. CDR3 amino acids: CASSRDPTGGSSKNIQYF. CDR3 DNA (partial): TGTGCCAGCTCACGGGATCCCACAGGGGGCTCGTCCAAAAACATT.

This clone shows up as medium-sized by frequency. The CDR3 end falls 3 residues outside the read, so it is completed with the germline J gene. The V call is TRBV7-2, the J call TRBJ2-7; 7 nucleotides agree with TRBD1. After removal of 1 base from V and 6 bases from J, the junction contained 6 bases not matched to a gene. The V gene's germline CDR1 is SGHTA and CDR2 FQGNSA. The CDR3 spans 14 residues. CDR3 loop: CASSLVQGVGEQYF. The sequenced CDR3 bases are TGTGCCAGCAGCTTAGTTCAGGGGGTGGGCGAG.

Comment on this clone: The DNA ends 3 residues before the CDR3 does, and the rest of the CDR3 is filled in from the germline J gene. The chain links TRBV6-2 or TRBV6-3 to TRBJ1-5, with a possible D match to TRBD1 (6 bases). CDR3 size: 16 residues. Germline V gene data show CDR1 as MNHEY and CDR2 as SVGEGT. Trimming removed 0 bases from V and 0 bases from J, with 9 bases in between. The CDR3 sequence is CASSYSWTDSNQPQHF. The CDR3 bases that were read are TGTGCCAGCAGTTACTCGTGGACAGATAGCAATCAGCCC.

With regard to this clone: The junction does not match germline at one end; this may be a read error. The read ends 3 residues shy of where the CDR3 ends; the end is completed using the germline J gene. The gene calls are TRBV20-1 and TRBJ2-3; 9 bases fit TRBD2. CDR1 is DFQATT, CDR2 SNEGSKA, per germline (reference sequence). CDR3 length equals 16 residues. The sequenced CDR3 bases are TGCAGTGCGATTTCCTGGCGGGAGGGCCGGGCAGAGACG. It encodes CSAISWREGRAET. The CDR3, in full, reads CSAISWREGRAETQYF.

Comment on this clone: The read ends 3 residues shy of where the CDR3 ends; the end is completed using the germline J gene. The V and J genes are TRBV10-3 and TRBJ2-7, with D hard to call. Germline lookup yields CDR1 ENHRY and CDR2 SYGVKD. V was trimmed by 10 bases and J by 3 bases, leaving 7 bases between them. The CDR3 is 10 amino acids. CDR3 residues: CATADYEQYF. CDR3 DNA, as far as it was read: TGTGCCACCGCGGACTACGAG.

About this clone: The observed sequence ends 3 residues before the CDR3 terminus, with the missing tail filled in from the germline J gene. The chain recombines TRBV10-2 with TRBJ1-2; D might be TRBD1 (5 bases). There are 14 residues in the CDR3. Germline V lookup: CDR1 WSHSY, CDR2 SAAADI. The CDR3 sequence: CASCGTSGSETYTF. CDR3 DNA (partial): TGCGCCAGTTGCGGGACTAGCGGGAGTGAGACC.

Notes on this clone: The read comes to an end 3 residues before the CDR3 does, leaving the germline J gene to fill in the end. This chain connects TRBV29-1 to TRBJ2-5; D might be TRBD1 (7 bases). The CDR3 is 12 residues long. V was trimmed by 7 bases and J by 5 bases, leaving 14 bases between them. The V gene's germline CDR1 is SQVTM and CDR2 ANQGSEA. The CDR3 reads CSGQQGRETQYF. The part of the CDR3 DNA that was read is TGCAGCGGGCAACAGGGGAGGGAGACC.

For this clone: The read ends 3 residues before the CDR3 terminus; that terminus is restored from the germline J gene. The chain couples TRBV5-1 to TRBJ2-5; D may be TRBD2 (7 bases). The ends were cut back, 4 bases at V and 4 bases at J, with 20 bases in the middle. The CDR3 is 16 residues long. The germline V gene encodes CDR1 SGHRS and CDR2 YFSETQ. CDR3 DNA (partial): TGCGCCAGCAGCAGTACGGGGGGCCCCATCCGAGAGACC. It encodes CASSSTGGPIRET. The whole CDR3 sequence is CASSSTGGPIRETQYF.

About this clone itself: The read terminates 3 residues ahead of where the CDR3 ends, so the germline J gene completes it. The chain uses TRBV5-6 and TRBJ2-3; 7 bases line up with TRBD1. The CDR3 is made up of 15 amino acids. From germline, CDR1 is SGHDT and CDR2 YYEEEE. The ends lost 1 base at V and 2 bases at J; junction bases unmatched: 4. This chain's CDR3 is CASSLTGTDTDTQYF. CDR3 bases read: TGTGCCAGCAGCTTGACCGGGACAGACACAGATACG.

CDR3 bases read: TGTGCCAGCAGGATCGGTACTAGCAATCAGCCG. This sequence encodes CASRIGTSNQP. The CDR3 reads in full as CASRIGTSNQPQYF. J is TRBJ2-3 and V is TRBV6-2 or TRBV6-3; D may be TRBD2 (6 bases). The missing CDR3 end, 3 residues past where the read stops, is filled in from the germline J gene. The CDR3 is 14 amino acids. Per germline, CDR1 MNHEY and CDR2 SVGEGT.

Worth noting for this clone: The read comes to an end 3 residues before the CDR3 does, leaving the germline J gene to fill in the end. This chain connects TRBV5-6 to TRBJ2-2, with 9 bases aligning to TRBD2. Germline values: CDR1 SGHDT, CDR2 YYEEEE. This CDR3 region has 15 residues. The junction had 1 base not matched to a gene; V was cut back by 4 bases and J by 0 bases. CDR3 DNA (partial): TGTGCCAGCAGCCGACTAGCGGCGAACACCGGGGAG. It specifies CASSRLAANTGE. The whole CDR3 is CASSRLAANTGELFF.

The CDR3 sequence: CASSQGGFYNEQFF. CDR3 DNA (partial): TGTGCCAGCAGCCAGGGGGGATTCTACAATGAG. The chain uses TRBV14 and TRBJ2-1, with a tentative D call TRBD2 (6 bases). The read ends 3 residues before the CDR3 terminus; that terminus is restored from the germline J gene. V was cut by 3 bases and J by 3 bases, with 9 bases left in between. This CDR3 has 14 residues. Germline loops: CDR1 SGHDN, CDR2 FVKESK.

Comment on this clone: The read stops 3 residues short of the end of the CDR3; the missing end is completed from the germline J gene. This chain joins TRBV7-2 and TRBJ2-1; D is unclear. Germline-derived CDR1 and CDR2 are SGHTA and FQGNSA. CDR3 size: 13 residues. V lost 0 bases to trimming and J lost 4 bases, with 4 bases between them. The CDR3 loop reads CASSLAQYNEQFF. The sequenced part of the CDR3 DNA is TGTGCCAGCAGCTTAGCCCAATACAATGAG.

Turning to this clone: The read halts 3 residues ahead of the CDR3 end, with the missing end drawn from the germline J gene. This rearrangement joins TRBV7-9 to TRBJ1-5; 9 bases are shared with TRBD1. V trimming: 5 bases; J trimming: 3 bases; junction bases outside the gene matches: 2. CDR1 and CDR2 from the germline V gene are SEHNR and FQNEAQ (reference sequence). The CDR3 loop spans 14 amino acids. The CDR3 is CASSTGGINQPQHF. The DNA read from the CDR3 is TGTGCCAGCAGCACAGGGGGCATCAATCAGCCC.

About this clone: The read ends 3 residues before the CDR3 terminus; that terminus is restored from the germline J gene. The V gene is TRBV5-8, the J gene TRBJ2-5; TRBD1 matches at 7 bases. V was pared by 1 base and J by 5 bases, with 5 bases of the junction left unmatched. CDR3 length equals 14 residues. Germline V gene sequence: CDR1 SGHTS, CDR2 YDEGEE. The CDR3 region is CASSLITGVETQYF. CDR3 DNA, as far as it was read: TGTGCCAGCAGCTTGATAACAGGGGTGGAGACC.

The sequenced CDR3 bases are TGTGCCAGCAGTTGGGACACCACCTACAATGAC. Amino acids: CASSWDTTYND. The entire CDR3 sequence reads CASSWDTTYNDYTF. This chain connects TRBV7-6 to TRBJ1-2; maybe TRBD1 (6 bases). Coverage ceases 3 residues before the CDR3 finishes, and the germline J gene fills in the end. CDR1 and CDR2 from the germline V gene are SGHVS and FNYEAQ. The CDR3 extends over 14 amino acids.

About this clone itself: The read terminates 3 residues ahead of where the CDR3 ends, so the germline J gene completes it. The J gene is TRBJ1-2, the V gene TRBV18; D remains unclear. The CDR3 totals 19 residues. Germline values: CDR1 KGHSH, CDR2 LQKENI. The DNA read from the CDR3 is TGTGCCAGCTCACCACCAGTCACGAGGGCCATTCCATACACAGATACC. It translates to CASSPPVTRAIPYTDT. From start to end, the CDR3 is CASSPPVTRAIPYTDTYTF.

Concerning this clone: The read gets to within 3 residues of the CDR3 end, and the germline J gene fills in the rest. The chain is built from TRBV6-2 or TRBV6-3 and TRBJ2-2, with TRBD1 as a possible D gene (7 bases). The germline V gene encodes CDR1 MNHEY and CDR2 SVGEGT. The CDR3 extends over 16 amino acids. Trimming stripped 3 bases from V and 5 bases from J, with 16 bases between. The CDR3 reads CASSYSGGGLTGELFF. The sequenced CDR3 bases are TGTGCCAGCAGTTATTCCGGAGGGGGCTTAACCGGGGAG.

With respect to this clone: The read gets to within 3 residues of the CDR3 end, and the germline J gene fills in the rest. The chain has TRBV19 and TRBJ2-7, with 7 nucleotides matching TRBD1. Germline V gives CDR1 LNHDA, CDR2 SQIVND (reference sequence). The CDR3 length is 15 residues. With V trimmed by 3 bases and J by 0 bases, 5 bases remained unmatched. The CDR3 bases that were read are TGTGCCAGTAGTATCTTCCGGGACAGCTCCTACGAG. Translation: CASSIFRDSSYE. The complete CDR3 reads CASSIFRDSSYEQYF.

Concerning this clone: A read error may produce the germline difference seen at one junction end. The read finishes 3 residues shy of the CDR3 end, and the germline J gene is used to complete it. The genes are TRBV20-1 and TRBJ2-2; the match to TRBD1 covers 9 bases. The CDR3 has 16 residues. In germline, CDR1 is DFQATT, CDR2 SNEGSKA (reference sequence). The CDR3 is CSAREFGTGYTGELFF. CDR3 DNA, as far as it was read: TGCAGTGCCAGAGAATTTGGGACAGGGTACACCGGGGAG.

Comments on this clone: The read falls 3 residues short of the CDR3 end, and the missing part is taken from the germline J gene. The chain recombines TRBV7-3 with TRBJ2-3; possible D gene TRBD2, 6 bases. CDR1 SGHTA and CDR2 FQGTGA come from the germline V gene. This CDR3 is 14 amino acids long. With 2 bases removed from V and 6 bases from J, the gap between germline ends came to 12 bases. Incomplete CDR3 DNA: TGTGCCAGCAGCTTAGGTGGGGGGAGGGATACG. Translating it yields CASSLGGGRDT. The full CDR3 sequence reads CASSLGGGRDTQYF. Full variable domain (rest looked up from reference TRBV7-3 and TRBJ2-3): GAGVSQTPSNKVTEKGKYVELRCDPISGHTALYWYRQSLGQGPEFLIYFQGTGAADDSGLPNDRFFAVRPEGSVSTLKIQRTERGDSAVYLCASSLGGGRDTQYFGPGTRLTVL.

With regard to this clone: The read terminates 3 residues before the CDR3 end, so the remaining end is supplied by the germline J gene. The chain links TRBV11-2 to TRBJ1-6, with D perhaps TRBD1 (5 bases). Per germline, CDR1 SGHAT and CDR2 FQNNGV. V lost 4 bases and J 7 bases, leaving 11 bases between the germline ends. This CDR3 comprises 14 residues. CDR3 bases read: TGTGCCAGCAGCTCAGCAGGGTCAAATTCACCC. It translates to CASSSAGSNSP. The full-length CDR3 reads as CASSSAGSNSPLHF.

Comments on this clone: The DNA ends 3 residues before the CDR3 does, and the rest of the CDR3 is filled in from the germline J gene. The chain links TRBV6-1 to TRBJ2-3; 9 bases match TRBD2. This CDR3 is built from 16 residues. The germline CDR1 and CDR2 sequences are MNHNS and SASEGT. The CDR3 loop reads CASSEEGSGSRETQYF. CDR3 bases read: TGTGCCAGCAGTGAAGAAGGTAGCGGGAGTCGGGAGACG.

The CDR3 DNA, read in part, is TGTGCCAGCAGCTCACGGACAGGGGGCCTTGAAAAA. Protein product: CASSSRTGGLEK. Given in full, the CDR3 is CASSSRTGGLEKLFF. The V gene is TRBV13, the J gene TRBJ1-4; 11 nucleotides line up with TRBD1. The missing CDR3 end, 3 residues past where the read stops, is filled in from the germline J gene. Trimming cost V 4 bases and J 7 bases; bases outside gene matches: 5. Germline CDR1 reads PRHDT; CDR2 reads FYEKMQ (reference sequence). The CDR3 length is 15 residues.

On this clone: At one end the junction does not follow the germline gene, possibly because of a read error. Read sequence stops 3 residues before the CDR3 end, and the germline J gene provides the missing end. This chain joins TRBV4-2 and TRBJ2-4; 7 nucleotides agree with TRBD1. CDR3 length: 15 amino acids. CDR1 is LGHNA and CDR2 is YNFKEQ in the germline V gene. The part of the CDR3 DNA that was read is TGCGCCAGCAGCCAAGAGATGGGACAGATAAACATT. This translates into CASSQEMGQINI. The whole CDR3 sequence is CASSQEMGQINIQYF.

A remark on this clone: The sequence runs out 3 residues before the end of the CDR3; the remainder is reconstructed from the germline J gene. V and J are TRBV11-3 and TRBJ2-5, with 9 bases matching TRBD1. Germline CDR1 is SGHNT and CDR2 is YENEEA. V shed 5 bases and J 5 bases; nucleotides not matched to a gene: 9. The length of the CDR3 is 15 residues. The CDR3: CASSPGTGRDETQYF. The CDR3 bases that were read are TGTGCCAGCAGCCCTGGGACAGGGAGGGATGAGACC.

A word on this clone: Read coverage stops 3 residues before the CDR3 terminus; the germline J gene supplies the remainder. This chain links TRBV19 with TRBJ2-2, with D perhaps matching TRBD1 or TRBD2 (5 bases each). There are 15 residues in the CDR3. V lost 5 bases, J lost 7 bases, and 17 bases lay in between. The germline V gene has CDR1 LNHDA and CDR2 SQIVND (reference sequence). CDR3 DNA, as far as it was read: TGTGCCAGTAGTCGGACCGAGGGGTTTGGCGGGGAG. This codes for CASSRTEGFGGE. The full CDR3 protein reads CASSRTEGFGGELFF.

Worth noting for this clone: Coverage ceases 3 residues before the CDR3 finishes, and the germline J gene fills in the end. The V gene is TRBV11-3, the J gene TRBJ2-1, with 8 bases that match TRBD2. With 5 bases clipped from V and 5 bases from J, the junction kept 8 bases outside the gene matches. The CDR3 loop spans 15 amino acids. Germline lookup yields CDR1 SGHNT and CDR2 YENEEA. CDR3 protein: CASSGAAGVHNEQFF. Partial CDR3 DNA: TGTGCCAGCAGCGGAGCAGCGGGAGTACACAATGAG.

Worth noting for this clone: The sequence runs out 3 residues before the end of the CDR3; the remainder is reconstructed from the germline J gene. This chain uses TRBV7-9 with TRBJ1-5, with D perhaps TRBD1 (6 bases). The CDR3 sequence is 14 residues long. The germline gives CDR1 SEHNR, CDR2 FQNEAQ (reference sequence). The V and J ends lost 1 base and 7 bases respectively, with 11 bases between them. The CDR3 sequence is CASSLDRDGQPQHF. CDR3 bases read: TGTGCCAGCAGCTTAGACAGGGACGGGCAGCCC.